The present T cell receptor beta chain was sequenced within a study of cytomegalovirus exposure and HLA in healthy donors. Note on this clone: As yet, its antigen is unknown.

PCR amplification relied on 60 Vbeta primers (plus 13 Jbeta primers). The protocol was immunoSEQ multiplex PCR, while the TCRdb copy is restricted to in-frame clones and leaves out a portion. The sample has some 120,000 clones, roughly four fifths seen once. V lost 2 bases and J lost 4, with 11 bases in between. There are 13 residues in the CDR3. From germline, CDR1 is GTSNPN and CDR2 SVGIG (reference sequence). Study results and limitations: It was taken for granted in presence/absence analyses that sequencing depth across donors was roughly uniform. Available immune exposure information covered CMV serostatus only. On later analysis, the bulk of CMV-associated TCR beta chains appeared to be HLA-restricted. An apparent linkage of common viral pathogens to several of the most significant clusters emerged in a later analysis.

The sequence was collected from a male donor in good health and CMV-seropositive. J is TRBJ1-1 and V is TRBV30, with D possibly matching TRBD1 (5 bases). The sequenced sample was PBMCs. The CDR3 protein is CAWSSGGGTEAFF. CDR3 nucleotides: TGTGCCTGGAGTTCGGGGGGGGGCACTGAAGCTTTCTTT. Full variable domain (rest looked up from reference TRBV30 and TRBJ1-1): SQTIHQWPATLVQPVGSPLSLECTVEGTSNPNLYWYRQAAGRGLQLLFYSVGIGQISSEVPQNLSASRPQDRQFILSSKKLLLSDSGFYLCAWSSGGGTEAFFGQGTRLTVV.